A selection of T cell receptor beta chains follows, all from one sample in a study of early T cells in non-severe SARS-CoV-2 infection. MiXCR, run by TCRdb on the 5' RACE reads, gives a single entry per CDR3 protein. The sample has roughly 70,000 distinct CDR3 sequences; 20% are singletons. Sequencing was performed on whole blood, taken at baseline. The receptors shown here come from an adult who was a healthcare worker with PCR-confirmed SARS-CoV-2 infection or an uninfected control (not recorded which). The CDR3 runs from the conserved cysteine through the conserved F or W. D genes are given only for firm matches. Clone size, where shown, is once, few, many, or a class for clones that have expanded.

NA	TRBV9	NA	TRBJ1-2	CASSANSVMDGYTF	TGTGCCAGCAGCGCAAACAGCGTGATGGATGGCTACACCTTC
NA	TRBV20-1	TRBD2	TRBJ2-5	CSAEGLAGLEETQYF	TGCAGTGCCGAGGGACTAGCGGGATTGGAAGAGACCCAGTACTTC
NA	TRBV4-2	NA	TRBJ2-7	CASSQTDRGEQYF	TGTGCCAGCAGCCAAACCGACCGGGGCGAGCAGTACTTC
NA	TRBV13	TRBD2	TRBJ2-1	CASSLRTSDFSEQFF	TGTGCCAGCAGCTTACGGACTAGCGATTTCAGTGAGCAGTTCTTC
few	TRBV12-3/TRBV12-4	NA	TRBJ2-1	CASRRTGGGEEQFF	TGTGCCAGCAGACGGACAGGAGGGGGGGAAGAGCAGTTCTTC
NA	TRBV18	TRBD1	TRBJ2-2	CASSPRTGRTGELFF	TGTGCCAGCTCACCGCGGACAGGGCGCACCGGGGAGCTGTTTTTT
NA	TRBV20-1	NA	TRBJ2-1	CSARNPSSEDEQFF	TGCAGTGCTAGGAACCCCAGTAGCGAAGATGAGCAGTTCTTC
NA	TRBV6-5	NA	TRBJ1-1	CALLNPGPLLGTEAFF	TGTGCCCTACTGAATCCGGGCCCCCTTCTCGGGACTGAAGCTTTCTTT
NA	TRBV5-1	NA	TRBJ1-3	CASSPENGNTIYF	TGCGCCAGCAGCCCGGAGAATGGAAACACCATATATTTT
NA	TRBV19	NA	TRBJ1-2	CASSIDRTVNYGYTF	TGTGCCAGTAGTATAGATAGAACAGTCAACTATGGCTACACCTTC
hyperexpanded	TRBV6-2/TRBV6-3	NA	TRBJ2-7	CATQSSGGEQYF	TGTGCCACCCAGAGCAGTGGCGGCGAGCAGTACTTC
NA	TRBV13	TRBD1	TRBJ2-7	CASSPGQGEEQYF	TGTGCCAGCAGCCCGGGACAGGGGGAAGAGCAGTACTTC
NA	TRBV20-1	NA	TRBJ2-2	CSARFGANTGELFF	TGCAGTGCTAGATTTGGGGCGAACACCGGGGAGCTGTTTTTT
NA	TRBV10-2	NA	TRBJ2-4	CASSEVILGLAKNIQYF	TGCGCCAGCAGCGAGGTCATCCTAGGGTTAGCCAAAAACATTCAGTACTTC
few	TRBV10-2	TRBD1	TRBJ1-2	CASSEHGQGRDYGYTF	TGCGCCAGCAGTGAGCATGGACAGGGGCGGGACTATGGCTACACCTTC
many	TRBV30	NA	TRBJ1-2	CAWSAGRGNYGYTF	TGTGCCTGGAGTGCCGGAAGGGGGAACTATGGCTACACCTTC
few	TRBV4-2	NA	TRBJ1-1	CASSREGVGTEAFF	TGTGCCAGCAGCCGTGAAGGGGTCGGAACTGAAGCTTTCTTT
NA	TRBV24-1	NA	TRBJ1-1	CATSVRGGPAAFF	TGTGCCACCAGTGTCCGTGGTGGGCCTGCAGCTTTCTTT
NA	TRBV4-1	NA	TRBJ1-5	CASSPDNGRDQPQHF	TGCGCCAGCAGCCCCGACAACGGACGTGATCAGCCCCAGCATTTT
NA	TRBV6-1	NA	TRBJ2-3	CASSGVSLGPDTQYF	TGTGCCAGCAGCGGAGTTTCGCTGGGGCCAGATACGCAGTATTTT
few	TRBV7-3	NA	TRBJ2-1	CASSLELRNEQFF	TGTGCCAGCAGCTTAGAACTTCGCAATGAGCAGTTCTTC
many	TRBV14	TRBD2	TRBJ2-7	CASSQNPSGAQYF	TGTGCCAGCAGCCAAAACCCCAGCGGGGCGCAGTACTTC
NA	TRBV19	TRBD1	TRBJ2-1	CASTPGGLTYNEQFF	TGTGCCAGTACCCCAGGGGGCCTCACCTACAATGAGCAGTTCTTC
few	TRBV7-6	NA	TRBJ2-2	CASSPYRDATGELFF	TGTGCCAGCAGCCCCTACAGGGATGCCACCGGGGAGCTGTTTTTT
NA	TRBV10-3	NA	TRBJ2-3	CAISEQVKDTQYF	TGTGCCATCAGTGAACAGGTGAAAGATACGCAGTATTTT
few	TRBV20-1	TRBD2	TRBJ2-3	CSAQRGTRDTQYF	TGCAGCGCACAGCGGGGGACCCGAGATACGCAGTATTTT
few	TRBV15	NA	TRBJ2-1	CATSRGPNNEQFF	TGTGCCACCAGCAGAGGACCCAACAATGAGCAGTTCTTC
few	TRBV19	TRBD1	TRBJ1-4	CASRPGTGGNEKLFF	TGTGCCAGTAGGCCCGGGACAGGGGGGAATGAAAAACTGTTTTTT
NA	TRBV7-2	NA	TRBJ1-5	CASRWTGTQNQPQHF	TGTGCCAGCAGATGGACCGGGACACAGAATCAGCCCCAGCATTTT
NA	TRBV4-1	NA	TRBJ2-5	CASSHRGEQETQYF	TGCGCCAGCAGCCACCGGGGAGAGCAAGAGACCCAGTACTTC
once	TRBV29-1	NA	TRBJ2-2	CSVGAWTGELFF	TGCAGCGTTGGGGCGTGGACCGGGGAGCTGTTTTTT
NA	TRBV7-9	NA	TRBJ1-1	CASSRYDQNTEAFF	TGTGCCAGCAGCCGCTATGATCAGAACACTGAAGCTTTCTTT
NA	TRBV3-1	NA	TRBJ1-1	CASSQDRSGGLNTEAFF	TGTGCCAGCAGCCAAGACCGCTCGGGGGGATTGAACACTGAAGCTTTCTTT
NA	TRBV7-8	NA	TRBJ2-1	CASSPIGGPYSYNEQFF	TGTGCCAGCAGCCCCATCGGGGGCCCATACTCCTACAATGAGCAGTTCTTC
few	TRBV15	NA	TRBJ2-2	CATSRDEGSQLFF	TGTGCCACCAGCAGAGATGAGGGGAGTCAGCTGTTTTTT
NA	TRBV5-1	TRBD2	TRBJ2-3	CASSLEAGGTDTQYF	TGCGCCAGCAGCTTGGAAGCGGGGGGCACAGATACGCAGTATTTT
NA	TRBV1	NA	TRBJ2-7	CTSSPRRRGSYEQYF	TGCACCAGCAGCCCGCGGAGGCGGGGGTCCTACGAGCAGTACTTC
NA	TRBV20-1	NA	TRBJ1-2	CSATTAEGGYTF	TGCAGTGCTACCACAGCGGAAGGTGGCTACACCTTC
NA	TRBV7-9	NA	TRBJ2-5	CASSLNRETQYF	TGTGCCAGCAGCTTAAATCGGGAGACCCAGTACTTC
NA	TRBV7-2	NA	TRBJ2-2	CASSLFQYKELFF	TGTGCCAGCAGCCTCTTCCAGTACAAGGAGCTGTTTTTT
NA	TRBV25-1	NA	TRBJ1-4	CASSEDIGEKLFF	TGTGCCAGCAGTGAAGACATAGGGGAAAAACTGTTTTTT